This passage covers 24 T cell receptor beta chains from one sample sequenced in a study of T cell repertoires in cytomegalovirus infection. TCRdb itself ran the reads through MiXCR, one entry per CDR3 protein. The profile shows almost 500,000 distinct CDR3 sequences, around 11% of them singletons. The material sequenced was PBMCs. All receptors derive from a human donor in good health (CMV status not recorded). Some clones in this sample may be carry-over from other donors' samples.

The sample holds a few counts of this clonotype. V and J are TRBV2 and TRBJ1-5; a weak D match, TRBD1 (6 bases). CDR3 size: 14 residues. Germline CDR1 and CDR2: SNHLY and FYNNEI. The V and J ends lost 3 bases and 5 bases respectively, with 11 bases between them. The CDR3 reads CASSERAGDQPQHF. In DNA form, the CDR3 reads TGTGCCAGCAGTGAGCGGGCAGGGGATCAGCCCCAGCATTTT. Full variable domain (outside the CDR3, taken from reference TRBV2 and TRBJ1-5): EPEVTQTPSHQVTQMGQEVILRCVPISNHLYFYWYRQILGQKVEFLVSFYNNEISEKSEIFDDQFSVERPDGSNFTLKIRSTKLEDSAMYFCASSERAGDQPQHFGDGTRLSIL.

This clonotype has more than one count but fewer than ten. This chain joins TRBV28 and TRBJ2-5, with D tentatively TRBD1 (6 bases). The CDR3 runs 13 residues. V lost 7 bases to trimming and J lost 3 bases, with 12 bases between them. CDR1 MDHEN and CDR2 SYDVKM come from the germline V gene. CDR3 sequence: CASTRDTEETQYF. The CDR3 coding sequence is TGTGCCAGCACCCGGGACACCGAAGAGACCCAGTACTTC.

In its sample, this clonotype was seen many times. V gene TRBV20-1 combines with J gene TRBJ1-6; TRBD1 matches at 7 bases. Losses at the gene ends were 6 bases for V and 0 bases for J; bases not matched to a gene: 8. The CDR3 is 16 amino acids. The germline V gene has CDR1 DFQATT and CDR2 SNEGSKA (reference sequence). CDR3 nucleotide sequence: TGCAGTGCCCCACAGACAGGGAGCTCCTATAATTCACCCCTCCACTTT. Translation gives CSAPQTGSSYNSPLHF.

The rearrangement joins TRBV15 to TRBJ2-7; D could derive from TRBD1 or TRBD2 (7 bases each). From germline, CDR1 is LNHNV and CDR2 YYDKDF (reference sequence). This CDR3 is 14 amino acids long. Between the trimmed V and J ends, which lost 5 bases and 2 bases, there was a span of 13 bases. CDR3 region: CATSGAGQTYEQYF. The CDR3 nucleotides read TGTGCCACCAGCGGAGCGGGACAGACCTACGAGCAGTACTTC.

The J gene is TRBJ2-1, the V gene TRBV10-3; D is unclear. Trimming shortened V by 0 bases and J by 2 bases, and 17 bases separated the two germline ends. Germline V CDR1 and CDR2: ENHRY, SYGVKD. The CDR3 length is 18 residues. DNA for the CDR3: TGTGCCATCAGTGAGTCGATGGGTCGGGCCGGTACCTACAATGAGCAGTTCTTC. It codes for CAISESMGRAGTYNEQFF.

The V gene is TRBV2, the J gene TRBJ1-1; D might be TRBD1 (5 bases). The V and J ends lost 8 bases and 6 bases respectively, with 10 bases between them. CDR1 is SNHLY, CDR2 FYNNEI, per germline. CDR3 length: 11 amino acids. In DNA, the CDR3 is TGTGCCAGCGGACGGGACTCTGAAGCTTTCTTT. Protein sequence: CASGRDSEAFF.

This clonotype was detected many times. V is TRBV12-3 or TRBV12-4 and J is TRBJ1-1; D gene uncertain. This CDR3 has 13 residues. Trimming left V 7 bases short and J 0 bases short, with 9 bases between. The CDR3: CASMSQMNTEAFF. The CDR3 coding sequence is TGTGCCAGCATGAGTCAGATGAACACTGAAGCTTTCTTT.

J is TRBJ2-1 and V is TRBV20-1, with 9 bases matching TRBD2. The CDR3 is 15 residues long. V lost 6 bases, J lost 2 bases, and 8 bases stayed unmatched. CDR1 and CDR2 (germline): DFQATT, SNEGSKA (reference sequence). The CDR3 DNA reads TGCAGTGCAAGGGGGGGCGGGGGGGCCTACAATGAGCAGTTCTTC. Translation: CSARGGGGAYNEQFF.

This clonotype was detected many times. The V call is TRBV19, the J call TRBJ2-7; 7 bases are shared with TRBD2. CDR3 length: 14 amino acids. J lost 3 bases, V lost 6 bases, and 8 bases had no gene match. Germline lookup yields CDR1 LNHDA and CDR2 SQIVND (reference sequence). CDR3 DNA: TGTGCCAGTAGCGCTAGCGGAGCCCGCTACGAGCAGTACTTC. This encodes CASSASGARYEQYF.

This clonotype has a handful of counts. The CDR3 DNA is TGTGCCAGCAGAGCCCCTTCCTCTAGCGGGATCTACAATGAGCAGTTCTTC. Its protein product is CASRAPSSSGIYNEQFF. The gene calls are TRBV3-1 and TRBJ2-1; TRBD2 matches at 9 bases. V was clipped by 6 bases and J by 3 bases; unmatched bases: 12. The V gene's germline CDR1 is LGHDT and CDR2 YNNKEL (reference sequence). The CDR3 is 17 residues long.

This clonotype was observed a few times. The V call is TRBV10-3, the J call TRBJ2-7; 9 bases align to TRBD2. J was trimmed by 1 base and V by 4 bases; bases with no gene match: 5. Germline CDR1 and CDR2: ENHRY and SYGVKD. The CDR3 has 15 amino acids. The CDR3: CAISGGGGVSYEQYF. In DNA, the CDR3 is TGTGCCATCAGTGGGGGCGGGGGGGTTTCCTACGAGCAGTACTTC.

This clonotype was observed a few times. The CDR3 nucleotides are TGCAGTGCCCGGGACTATGCGAACACCGGGGAGCTGTTTTTT. Amino acids: CSARDYANTGELFF. This rearrangement joins TRBV20-1 to TRBJ2-2, with 7 bases aligning to TRBD2. V was clipped by 6 bases and J by 0 bases; unmatched bases: 4. The CDR3 consists of 14 residues. The germline gives CDR1 DFQATT, CDR2 SNEGSKA (reference sequence).

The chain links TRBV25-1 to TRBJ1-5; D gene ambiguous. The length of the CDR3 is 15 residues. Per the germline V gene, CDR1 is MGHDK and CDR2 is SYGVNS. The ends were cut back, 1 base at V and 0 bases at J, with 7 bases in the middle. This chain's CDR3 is CASSELGSSNQPQHF. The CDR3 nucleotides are TGTGCCAGCAGTGAATTGGGCAGTAGCAATCAGCCCCAGCATTTT.

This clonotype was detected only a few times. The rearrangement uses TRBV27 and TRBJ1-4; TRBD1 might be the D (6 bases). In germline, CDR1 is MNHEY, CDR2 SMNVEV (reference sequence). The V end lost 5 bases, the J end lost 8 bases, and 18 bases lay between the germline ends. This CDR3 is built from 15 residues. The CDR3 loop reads CASSAPVGGDEKLFF. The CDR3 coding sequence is TGTGCCAGCAGTGCTCCCGTAGGGGGGGACGAAAAACTGTTTTTT.

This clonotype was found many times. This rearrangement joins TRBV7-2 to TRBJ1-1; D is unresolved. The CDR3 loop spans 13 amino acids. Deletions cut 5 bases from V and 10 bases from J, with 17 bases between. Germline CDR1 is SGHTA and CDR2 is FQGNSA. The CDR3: CASSPTRTYRAFF. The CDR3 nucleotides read TGTGCCAGCAGCCCCACCCGGACCTATCGAGCTTTCTTT.

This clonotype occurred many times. The CDR3 sequence is CASSPGGPQNSPLHF. CDR3 sequence (DNA): TGTGCCAGCAGCCCCGGGGGGCCCCAAAATTCACCCCTCCACTTT. The V and J genes are TRBV7-9 and TRBJ1-6, with D possibly being TRBD1 (6 bases). Germline CDR1 SEHNR, CDR2 FQNEAQ (reference sequence). V gave up 5 bases and J gave up 7 bases, with 15 bases separating them. The CDR3 runs 15 residues.

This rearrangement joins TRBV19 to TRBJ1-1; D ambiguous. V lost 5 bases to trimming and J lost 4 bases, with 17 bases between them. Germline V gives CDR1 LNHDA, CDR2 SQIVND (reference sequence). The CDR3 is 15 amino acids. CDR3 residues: CASSLQTTRATEAFF. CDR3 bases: TGTGCCAGTAGTCTCCAGACAACTCGGGCCACTGAAGCTTTCTTT.

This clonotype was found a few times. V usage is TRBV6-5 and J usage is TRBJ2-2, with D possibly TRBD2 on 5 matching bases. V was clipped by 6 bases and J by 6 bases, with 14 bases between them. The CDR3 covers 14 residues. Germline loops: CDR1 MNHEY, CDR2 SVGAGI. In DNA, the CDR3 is TGTGCCAGCAGGATACTAGGTGGCCCCGGGGAGCTGTTTTTT. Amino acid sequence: CASRILGGPGELFF.

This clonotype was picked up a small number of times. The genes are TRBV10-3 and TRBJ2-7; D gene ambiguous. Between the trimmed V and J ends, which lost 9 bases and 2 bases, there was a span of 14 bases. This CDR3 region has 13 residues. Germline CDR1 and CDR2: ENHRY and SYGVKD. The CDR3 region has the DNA TGTGCCATGGGCCTGGGCGAAGCCTACGAGCAGTACTTC. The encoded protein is CAMGLGEAYEQYF.

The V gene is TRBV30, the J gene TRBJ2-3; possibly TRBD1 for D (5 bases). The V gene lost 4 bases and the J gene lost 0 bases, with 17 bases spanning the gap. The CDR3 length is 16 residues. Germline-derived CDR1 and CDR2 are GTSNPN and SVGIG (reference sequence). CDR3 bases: TGTGCCTGGAAGTTAGGGGATTATCTGAGCACAGATACGCAGTATTTT. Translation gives CAWKLGDYLSTDTQYF.

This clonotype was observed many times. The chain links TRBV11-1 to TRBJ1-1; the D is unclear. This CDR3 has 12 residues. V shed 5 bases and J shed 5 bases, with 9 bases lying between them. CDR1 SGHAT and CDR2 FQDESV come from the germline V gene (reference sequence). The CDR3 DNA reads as TGTGCCAGCAGCCAACCGAGTACTGAAGCTTTCTTT. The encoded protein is CASSQPSTEAFF.

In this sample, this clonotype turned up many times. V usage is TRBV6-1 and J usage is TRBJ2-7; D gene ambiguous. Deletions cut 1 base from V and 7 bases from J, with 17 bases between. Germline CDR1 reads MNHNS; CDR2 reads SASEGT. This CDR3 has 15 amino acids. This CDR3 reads CASSEVKSYATEQYF. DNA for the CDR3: TGTGCCAGCAGTGAAGTTAAGTCGTATGCTACAGAGCAGTACTTC.

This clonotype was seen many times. The CDR3 sequence: CASSSGQVGNTIYF. The DNA for the CDR3 is TGTGCCAGCAGCTCGGGACAGGTCGGAAACACCATATATTTT. The chain has TRBV5-4 and TRBJ1-3; 8 nucleotides align to TRBD1. The V and J ends lost 3 bases and 4 bases, in that order; junction bases with no gene match: 3. This CDR3 spans 14 amino acids. Germline V gene lookup returns CDR1 SGHNT and CDR2 YYREEE (reference sequence). Combining the CDR3 with reference TRBV5-4 and TRBJ1-3 gives the whole variable domain ETGVTQSPTHLIKTRGQQVTLRCSSQSGHNTVSWYQQALGQGPQFIFQYYREEENGRGNFPPRFSGLQFPNYSSELNVNALELDDSALYLCASSSGQVGNTIYFGEGSWLTVV.

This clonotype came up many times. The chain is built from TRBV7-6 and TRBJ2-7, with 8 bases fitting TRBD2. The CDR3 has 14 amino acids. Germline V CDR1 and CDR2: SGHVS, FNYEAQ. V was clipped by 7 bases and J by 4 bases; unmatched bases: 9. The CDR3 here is CASKEAGDSYEQYF. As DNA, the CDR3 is TGTGCCAGCAAGGAAGCGGGAGACAGTTACGAGCAGTACTTC.